The entry below describes one TCR beta chain. The same CDR3 is also encoded by other DNA sequences in this sample. This record belongs to a study of blood T cell repertoires in COVID-19. Study-level information: From the United States, Italy and Spain came samples of acute and convalescent COVID-19.

The table came from immunoSEQ multiplex PCR; TCRdb's copy has only in-frame clones and leaves some out. In the table there are about 140,000 clones, over 80% of which are singletons. Trimming removed 0 bases from V and 5 bases from J, with 11 bases in between. Germline CDR1 MNHEY, CDR2 SVGAGI. The CDR3 length is 15 residues. The source material was peripheral blood. The V call is TRBV6-5, the J call TRBJ1-5; D gene ambiguous. The receptor comes from a man younger than 45 with COVID-19, enrolled during active disease. In nucleotides, the CDR3 is TGTGCCAGCAGTTACTCGAGACACCACGATCAGCCCCAGCATTTT. This gives the protein CASSYSRHHDQPQHF.